A single TCR beta chain is shown here with its context. Measured with immunoSEQ multiplex PCR; TCRdb has only the in-frame clones, and not every one. The sample has around 35,000 clones, about nine tenths seen once. This sample is drawn from a study of T cell changes during pregnancy in multiple sclerosis. Germline V gene data show CDR1 as MNHEY and CDR2 as SMNVEV (reference sequence). The germline V and J ends were trimmed by 3 bases and 4 bases, with 12 bases remaining between them. The CDR3 spans 14 residues. The chain joins TRBV27 to TRBJ1-1; no reliable D call. The source was CD8+ T cells from peripheral blood mononuclear cells, collected before pregnancy. This TCR was sampled from a female donor with multiple sclerosis, enrolled in a pregnancy study. This CDR3 is CASSFAGDATEAFF. CDR3 in DNA: TGTGCCAGCAGTTTCGCAGGTGACGCCACTGAAGCTTTCTTT.